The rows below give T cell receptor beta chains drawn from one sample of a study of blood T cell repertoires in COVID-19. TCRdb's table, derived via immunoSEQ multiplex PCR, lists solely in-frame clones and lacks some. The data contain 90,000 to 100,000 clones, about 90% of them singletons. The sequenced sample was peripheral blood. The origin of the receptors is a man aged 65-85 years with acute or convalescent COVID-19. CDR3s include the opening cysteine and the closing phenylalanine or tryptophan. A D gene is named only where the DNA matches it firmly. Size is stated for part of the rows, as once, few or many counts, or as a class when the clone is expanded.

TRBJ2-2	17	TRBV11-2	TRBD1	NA	CASSSIGAGGFTGELFF	TGTGCCAGCAGCTCAATAGGGGCAGGGGGATTCACCGGGGAGCTGTTTTTT
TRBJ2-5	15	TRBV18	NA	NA	CASSPLRTHQETQYF	TGTGCCAGCTCACCCCTCCGGACTCACCAAGAGACCCAGTACTTC
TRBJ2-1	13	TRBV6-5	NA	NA	CASSYGQPNEQFF	TGTGCCAGCAGTTACGGACAGCCTAATGAGCAGTTCTTC
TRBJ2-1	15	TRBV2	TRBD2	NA	CAGGETSGSYNEQFF	TGTGCCGGGGGGGAGACTAGCGGCTCCTACAATGAGCAGTTCTTC
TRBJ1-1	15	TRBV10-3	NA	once	CAISESTGPYTEAFF	TGTGCCATCAGTGAGTCGACAGGACCTTACACTGAAGCTTTCTTT
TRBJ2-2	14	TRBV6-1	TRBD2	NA	CASSESAGAGELFF	TGTGCCAGCAGTGAATCGGCGGGGGCCGGGGAGCTGTTTTTT
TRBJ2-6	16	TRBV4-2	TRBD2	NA	CASSQAGGSGANVLTF	TGTGCCAGCAGCCAAGCCGGGGGGTCTGGGGCCAACGTCCTGACTTTC
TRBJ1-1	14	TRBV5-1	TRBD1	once	CASTETGTNTEAFF	TGCGCCAGCACCGAGACAGGGACGAACACTGAAGCTTTCTTT
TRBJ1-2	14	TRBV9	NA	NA	CASSVGQVLYGYTF	TGTGCCAGCAGCGTAGGGCAGGTTCTCTATGGCTACACCTTC
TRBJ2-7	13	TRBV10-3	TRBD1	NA	CASSGTGSYEQYF	TGTGCCAGCTCCGGGACAGGGTCCTACGAGCAGTACTTC
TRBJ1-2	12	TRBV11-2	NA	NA	CASSEDSYGYTF	TGTGCCAGCAGCGAGGACAGCTATGGCTACACCTTC
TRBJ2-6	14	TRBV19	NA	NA	CASSIDRGTNVLTF	TGTGCCAGTAGTATAGATCGGGGAACCAACGTCCTGACTTTC
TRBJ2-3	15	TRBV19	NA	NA	CASSIGRGPTDTQYF	TGTGCCAGTAGTATAGGGCGGGGTCCCACAGATACGCAGTATTTT
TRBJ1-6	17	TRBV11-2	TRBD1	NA	CASSLVAGGPYNSPLHF	TGTGCCAGCAGCTTAGTTGCAGGGGGCCCCTATAATTCACCCCTCCACTTT
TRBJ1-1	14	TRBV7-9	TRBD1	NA	CASRIGTVNTEAFF	TGTGCCAGCAGAATTGGGACAGTGAACACTGAAGCTTTCTTT
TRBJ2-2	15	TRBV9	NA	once	CASRPGLGNTGELFF	TGTGCCAGCAGGCCGGGACTCGGGAACACCGGGGAGCTGTTTTTT
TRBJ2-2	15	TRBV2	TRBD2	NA	CASSERTSGDGELFF	TGTGCCAGCAGTGAAAGGACTAGCGGGGACGGGGAGCTGTTTTTT
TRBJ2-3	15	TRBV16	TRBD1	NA	CASSQMTGTTDTQYF	TGTGCCAGCAGCCAAATGACAGGGACCACAGATACGCAGTATTTT
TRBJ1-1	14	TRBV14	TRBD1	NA	CASSRKQGASEAFF	TGTGCCAGCAGCCGAAAACAGGGGGCATCTGAAGCTTTCTTT
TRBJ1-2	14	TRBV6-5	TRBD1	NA	CASKQGSINYGYTF	TGTGCCAGCAAACAGGGGTCCATAAACTATGGCTACACCTTC
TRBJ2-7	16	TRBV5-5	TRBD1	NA	CASSNIPGQGGYEQYF	TGTGCCAGCAGCAACATACCGGGACAGGGAGGCTACGAGCAGTACTTC
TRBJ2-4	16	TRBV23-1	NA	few	CASSASGGPAKNIQYF	TGCGCCAGCAGTGCCTCGGGTGGCCCCGCCAAAAACATTCAGTACTTC
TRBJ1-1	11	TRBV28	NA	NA	CASSRTFEAFF	TGTGCCAGCAGTCGGACATTTGAAGCTTTCTTT
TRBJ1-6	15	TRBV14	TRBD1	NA	CASSQRTGYNSPLHF	TGTGCCAGCAGCCAAAGGACAGGGTATAATTCACCCCTCCACTTT
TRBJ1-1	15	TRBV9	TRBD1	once	CASSTRQGVTTEAFF	TGTGCCAGCAGCACCCGACAGGGGGTGACCACTGAAGCTTTCTTT